Below are 8 T cell receptor beta chains sequenced from a single sample in a study of blood T cells in healthy people across ages (dated by TCRdb to about 2015). The library was prepared using 5' RACE. The sample was run on an Illumina HiSeq 2500. The second PCR ran for about 7 to 11 cycles and used a J-beta primer mix along with a sample-barcoded 5' primer. TCRdb's own reprocessing of the public reads used fastp at Q25 and MiXCR and kept productive beta chains. Each CDR3 protein gets just one entry, which takes the most common genes and DNA from the rows behind it. For this sample there are about a million distinct CDR3 sequences; 45% to 60% appear just once. Over 20% of the sample is in the top ten clones. Material: blood. Receptors originate from a woman aged 60-75 years in good health.

V gene TRBV7-9 combines with J gene TRBJ2-7; D is undetermined. V was shortened by 0 bases and J by 3 bases, with 12 bases between the two germline ends. CDR1 is SEHNR and CDR2 is FQNEAQ in the germline V gene (reference sequence). The CDR3 covers 15 residues. CDR3 coding DNA: TGTGCCAGCAGCTTAGCGGACCCCCCGTACTACGAGCAGTACTTC. It encodes CASSLADPPYYEQYF.

The rearrangement links TRBV7-2 to TRBJ2-5, with D perhaps matching TRBD2 (6 bases). Germline CDR1 SGHTA, CDR2 FQGNSA. Trimming removed 2 bases at V and 3 bases at J, with 13 bases between. The CDR3 has 15 residues. The CDR3 protein is CASSLSGLREETQYF. The CDR3 region has the DNA TGTGCCAGCAGCTTATCCGGACTACGAGAAGAGACCCAGTACTTC. Full variable domain (missing parts from reference TRBV7-2 and TRBJ2-5): GAGVSQSPSNKVTEKGKDVELRCDPISGHTALYWYRQSLGQGLEFLIYFQGNSAPDKSGLPSDRFSAERTGGSVSTLTIQRTQQEDSAVYLCASSLSGLREETQYFGPGTRLLVL.

This clonotype has only a few counts. This chain uses TRBV10-3 with TRBJ2-3; TRBD2 aligns across 8 bases. CDR1 and CDR2 (germline): ENHRY, SYGVKD. CDR3 length: 15 residues. J lost 0 bases, V lost 8 bases, and 7 bases had no gene match. CDR3 coding DNA: TGTGCCATCGTTAGCGGGACGACTAGCACAGATACGCAGTATTTT. Translation: CAIVSGTTSTDTQYF.

This clonotype was seen a single time. The chain uses TRBV9 and TRBJ2-7, with D maybe TRBD1 (6 bases). Trimming pared 0 bases from V and 4 bases from J, leaving 14 bases between. The CDR3 consists of 15 residues. CDR1 is SGDLS and CDR2 is YYNGEE in the germline V gene. CDR3 DNA: TGTGCCAGCAGCGTAGCAGGACAGTCGTTATACGAGCAGTACTTC. This gives the protein CASSVAGQSLYEQYF.

This chain uses TRBV29-1 with TRBJ2-5; the match to TRBD2 covers 7 bases. The CDR3 is 13 residues long. Germline CDR1 is SQVTM and CDR2 is ANQGSEA. V trimming: 6 bases; J trimming: 13 bases; junction bases outside the gene matches: 17. This chain's CDR3 is CSVLIAGGNERYF. The CDR3 DNA sequence: TGCAGCGTCCTTATAGCGGGTGGCAACGAGCGGTACTTC.

The genes are TRBV4-1 and TRBJ1-6; 8 nucleotides match TRBD1. CDR3 length: 15 amino acids. Losses at the gene ends were 1 base for V and 11 bases for J; bases not matched to a gene: 7. The germline V gene encodes CDR1 MGHRA and CDR2 YSYEKL. The CDR3 reads CASSQVPGQVTPLHF. Written as DNA, the CDR3 is TGCGCCAGCAGCCAAGTTCCGGGACAGGTGACACCCCTCCACTTT.

The rearrangement links TRBV20-1 to TRBJ2-7; 8 nucleotides match TRBD1. Unmatched junction bases numbered 14, after V lost 5 bases and J lost 5 bases. The CDR3 is made up of 15 amino acids. Germline assignment: CDR1 DFQATT and CDR2 SNEGSKA (reference sequence). The chain's CDR3 is CSAWGTGGGLNEQYF. The CDR3 DNA reads TGCAGTGCTTGGGGAACAGGGGGTGGCTTAAACGAGCAGTACTTC.

This clonotype appeared a few times. CDR3 bases: TGCAGTGCTAAGGATCCTAGCGGGTCACACTACGAGCAGTACTTC. Translating gives CSAKDPSGSHYEQYF. The chain recombines TRBV20-1 with TRBJ2-7; 8 bases line up with TRBD2. This CDR3 is 15 amino acids long. J was trimmed by 3 bases and V by 4 bases; bases with no gene match: 11. CDR1 DFQATT and CDR2 SNEGSKA come from the germline V gene (reference sequence).